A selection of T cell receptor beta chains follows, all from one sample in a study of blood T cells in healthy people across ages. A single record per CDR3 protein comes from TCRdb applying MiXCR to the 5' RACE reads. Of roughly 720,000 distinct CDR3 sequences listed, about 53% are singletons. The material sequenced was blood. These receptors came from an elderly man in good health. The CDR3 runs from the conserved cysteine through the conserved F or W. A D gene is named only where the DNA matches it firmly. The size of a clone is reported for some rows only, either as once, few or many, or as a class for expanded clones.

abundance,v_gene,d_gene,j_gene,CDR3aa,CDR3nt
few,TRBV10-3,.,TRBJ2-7,CAISETTSGEQYF,TGTGCCATCAGTGAAACTACTTCTGGGGAGCAGTACTTC
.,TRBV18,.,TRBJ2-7,CASSVGSEQYF,TGTGCCAGCTCGGTGGGGAGTGAGCAGTACTTC
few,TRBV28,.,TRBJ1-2,CASTSGRDYGYTF,TGTGCCAGCACCTCTGGACGGGACTATGGCTACACCTTC
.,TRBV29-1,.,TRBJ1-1,CSVLGRTANTEAFF,TGCAGCGTCCTTGGCCGGACAGCGAACACTGAAGCTTTCTTT
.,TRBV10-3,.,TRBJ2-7,CATSIGYPSYEQYF,TGTGCCACATCCATCGGCTATCCCTCCTACGAGCAGTACTTC
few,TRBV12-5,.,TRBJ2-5,CASGLVPLETQYF,TGTGCTAGTGGTTTGGTCCCCCTGGAGACCCAGTACTTC
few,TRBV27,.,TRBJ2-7,CASSPLTVYEQYF,TGTGCCAGCAGTCCGCTGACAGTTTACGAGCAGTACTTC
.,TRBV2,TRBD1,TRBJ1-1,CAGGDRGAEAFF,TGTGCTGGGGGCGACAGGGGGGCTGAAGCTTTCTTT
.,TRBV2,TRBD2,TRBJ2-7,CASSVSQRGEGEQYF,TGTGCCAGCAGTGTTTCCCAGCGGGGCGAGGGGGAGCAGTACTTC
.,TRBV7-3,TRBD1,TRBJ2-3,CASSSDPGTGTDTQYF,TGTGCCAGCAGCTCGGACCCGGGGACAGGCACAGATACGCAGTATTTT
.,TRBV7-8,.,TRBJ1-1,CASSSTLWTARAEAFF,TGTGCCAGCAGCTCAACCCTTTGGACAGCGCGCGCTGAAGCTTTCTTT
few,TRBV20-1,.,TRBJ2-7,CSARVGAKEQYF,TGCAGTGCTAGGGTGGGGGCGAAGGAGCAGTACTTC
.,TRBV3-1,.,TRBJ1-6,CASSRERGKPLHF,TGTGCCAGCAGCAGGGAACGAGGTAAACCCCTCCACTTT
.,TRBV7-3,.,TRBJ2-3,CASSLYVPDTQYF,TGTGCCAGCAGCTTATACGTTCCCGATACGCAGTATTTT
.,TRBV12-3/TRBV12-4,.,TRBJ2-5,CASSPVRPADYNEQYF,TGTGCCAGCAGCCCCGTCCGGCCGGCCGATTACAATGAGCAGTACTTC
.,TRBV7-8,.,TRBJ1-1,CASSFRGAILNTEAFF,TGTGCCAGCAGCTTTCGGGGGGCAATACTAAACACTGAAGCTTTCTTT
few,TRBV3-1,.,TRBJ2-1,CASSQVVNEQFF,TGTGCCAGCAGCCAAGTCGTTAATGAGCAGTTCTTC
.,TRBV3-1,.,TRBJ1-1,CASSQRGGGTEAFF,TGTGCCAGCAGCCAACGGGGAGGGGGCACTGAAGCTTTCTTT
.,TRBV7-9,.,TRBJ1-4,CASSSGLTTNEKLFF,TGTGCCAGCAGCTCTGGACTGACAACTAATGAAAAACTGTTTTTT
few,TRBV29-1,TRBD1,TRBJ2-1,CSVEQGANEQFF,TGCAGCGTTGAACAGGGGGCTAATGAGCAGTTCTTC
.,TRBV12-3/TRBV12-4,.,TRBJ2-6,CASSVGSTGANVLTF,TGTGCCAGCAGCGTCGGGTCGACCGGGGCCAACGTCCTGACTTTC
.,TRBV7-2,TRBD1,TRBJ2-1,CASSSYRGMGEQFF,TGTGCCAGCAGCTCATACAGGGGAATGGGTGAGCAGTTCTTC
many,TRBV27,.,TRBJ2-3,CASSLSSTDTQYF,TGTGCCAGCAGTTTATCGAGCACAGATACGCAGTATTTT
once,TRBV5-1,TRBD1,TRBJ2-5,CASDPGQGRTQYF,TGCGCCAGCGATCCGGGACAGGGTCGAACCCAGTACTTC
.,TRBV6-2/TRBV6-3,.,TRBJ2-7,CASSYPGNYEQYF,TGTGCCAGCAGTTACCCCGGGAACTACGAGCAGTACTTC
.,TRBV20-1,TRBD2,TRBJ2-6,CSAQRGAGANVLTF,TGCAGTGCCCAGCGGGGGGCTGGGGCCAACGTCCTGACTTTC
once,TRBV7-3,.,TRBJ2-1,CASSLMADEQFF,TGTGCCAGCAGCTTAATGGCCGATGAGCAGTTCTTC
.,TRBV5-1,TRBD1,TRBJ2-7,CASSFVVGTDSYEQYF,TGCGCCAGCAGCTTCGTTGTTGGGACAGACTCCTACGAGCAGTACTTC
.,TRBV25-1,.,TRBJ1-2,CASSGYHGGYTF,TGTGCCAGCAGTGGGTATCACGGTGGCTACACCTTC
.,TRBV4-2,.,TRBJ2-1,CASSESESVPEGEQFF,TGTGCCAGCAGCGAATCTGAGAGCGTACCCGAAGGGGAGCAGTTCTTC
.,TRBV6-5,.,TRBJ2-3,CATQGDTQYF,TGTGCCACCCAGGGAGATACGCAGTATTTT
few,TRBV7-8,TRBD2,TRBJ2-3,CASSLGGSGSADTQYF,TGTGCCAGCAGCTTGGGGGGTAGCGGGAGTGCAGATACGCAGTATTTT
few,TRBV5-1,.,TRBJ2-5,CASSLGRNQETQYF,TGCGCCAGCAGCTTGGGGCGGAACCAAGAGACCCAGTACTTC
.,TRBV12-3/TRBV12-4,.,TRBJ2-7,CASSFEGVEQYF,TGTGCCAGCAGTTTTGAAGGGGTCGAGCAGTACTTC
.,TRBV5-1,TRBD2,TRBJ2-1,CASSLVVVAGIYNEQFF,TGCGCCAGCAGCTTGGTTGTAGTAGCGGGAATCTACAATGAGCAGTTCTTC
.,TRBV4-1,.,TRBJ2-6,CASSHPVRVFGANVLTF,TGCGCCAGCAGCCATCCTGTTAGGGTCTTTGGGGCCAACGTCCTGACTTTC
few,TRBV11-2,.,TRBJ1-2,CASSPSTGGNYGYTF,TGTGCCAGCAGCCCCTCTACCGGGGGCAACTATGGCTACACCTTC
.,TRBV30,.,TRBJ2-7,CAWSDTDEQYF,TGTGCCTGGAGTGATACGGACGAGCAGTACTTC
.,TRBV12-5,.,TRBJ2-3,CASGLSEIPGTQYF,TGTGCTAGTGGTTTGTCCGAGATCCCAGGGACGCAGTATTTT
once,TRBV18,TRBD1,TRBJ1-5,CASSVSGTGDQPQHF,TGTGCCAGCTCAGTATCCGGGACAGGGGACCAGCCCCAGCATTTT
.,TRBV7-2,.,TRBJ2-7,CASSPAGTNYEQYF,TGTGCCAGCAGCCCCGCCGGGACAAACTACGAGCAGTACTTC
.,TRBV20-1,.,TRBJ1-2,CSARDSGTGGYGYTF,TGCAGTGCTAGAGATTCCGGGACGGGAGGCTATGGCTACACCTTC
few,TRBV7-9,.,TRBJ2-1,CASSLELGNNEQFF,TGTGCCAGCAGCTTAGAGCTAGGAAACAATGAGCAGTTCTTC
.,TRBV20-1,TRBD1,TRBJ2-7,CSAGGTGGNEQYF,TGCAGTGCTGGGGGGACAGGGGGTAACGAGCAGTACTTC
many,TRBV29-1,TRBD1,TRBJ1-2,CSVERGQYSYTF,TGCAGCGTTGAAAGGGGGCAATATAGCTACACCTTC
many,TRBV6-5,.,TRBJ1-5,CASRPLSGFNQPQHF,TGTGCCAGCAGACCATTAAGCGGATTCAATCAGCCCCAGCATTTT
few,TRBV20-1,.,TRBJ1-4,CSARVPGGGNEKLFF,TGCAGTGCTAGAGTCCCGGGGGGCGGAAATGAAAAACTGTTTTTT
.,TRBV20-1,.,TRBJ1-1,CSADAPSGTEAFF,TGCAGTGCCGACGCCCCTTCGGGCACTGAAGCTTTCTTT